This TCR beta chain was captured in a study of T-cell memory formation after mild COVID-19. About the study: TCR clusters were mostly donor specific. General study findings and limits: For contracting clones, CD4+ ones sat mainly in CM and EM, CD8+ in EMRA.

This CDR3 spans 12 amino acids. With V trimmed by 5 bases and J by 3 bases, 1 base remained unmatched. Germline loops: CDR1 GTSNPN, CDR2 SVGIG (reference sequence). The 5'RACE method, run with constant-segment primers, produced TCR alpha and TCR beta cDNA libraries (carrying sample barcodes and UMIs). MiXCR, run by TCRdb on the 5' RACE reads, gives a single entry per CDR3 protein. The data hold 130,000 to 150,000 distinct CDR3 sequences, with 15% to 20% observed a single time. Concerning this clonotype: Its antigen is unidentified.

The sequenced sample consisted of PBMCs or a T cell subset sorted from them (not recorded which). J is TRBJ2-1 and V is TRBV30; 7 bases are shared with TRBD1. This TCR derives from an adult woman who had mild COVID-19 (a few samples of this study predate the infection). Cell type and time point are not known. This chain's CDR3 is CAWGDSYNEQFF. CDR3 nucleotides: TGTGCCTGGGGGGACAGCTACAATGAGCAGTTCTTC.